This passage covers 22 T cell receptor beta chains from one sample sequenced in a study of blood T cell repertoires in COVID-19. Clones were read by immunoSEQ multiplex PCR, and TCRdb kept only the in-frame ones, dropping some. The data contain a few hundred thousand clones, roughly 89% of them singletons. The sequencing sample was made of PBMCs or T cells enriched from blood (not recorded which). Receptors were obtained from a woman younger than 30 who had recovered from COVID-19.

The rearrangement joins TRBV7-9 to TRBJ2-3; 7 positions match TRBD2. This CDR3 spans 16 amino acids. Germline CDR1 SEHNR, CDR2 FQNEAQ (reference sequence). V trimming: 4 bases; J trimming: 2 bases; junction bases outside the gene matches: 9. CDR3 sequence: CASSSVAGPTTDTQYF. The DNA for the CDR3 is TGTGCCAGCAGCTCCGTAGCGGGTCCCACCACAGATACGCAGTATTTT.

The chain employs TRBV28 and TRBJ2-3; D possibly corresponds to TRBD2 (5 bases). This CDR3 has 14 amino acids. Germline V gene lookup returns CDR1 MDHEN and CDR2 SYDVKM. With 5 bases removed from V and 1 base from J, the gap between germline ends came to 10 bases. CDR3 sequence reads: CASSGSVGTDTQYF. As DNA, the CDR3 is TGTGCCAGCAGTGGTAGCGTTGGCACAGATACGCAGTATTTT.

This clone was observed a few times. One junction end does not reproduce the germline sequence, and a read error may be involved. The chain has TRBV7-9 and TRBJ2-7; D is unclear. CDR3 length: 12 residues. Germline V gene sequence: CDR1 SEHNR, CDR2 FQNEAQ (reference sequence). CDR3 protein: CASSVANREQYF. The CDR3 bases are TGTGCCAGCAGCGTAGCCAACAGAGAGCAGTACTTC.

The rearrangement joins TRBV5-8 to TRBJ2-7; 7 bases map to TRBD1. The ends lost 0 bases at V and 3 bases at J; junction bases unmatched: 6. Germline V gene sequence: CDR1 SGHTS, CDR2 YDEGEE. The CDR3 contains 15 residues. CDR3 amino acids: CASSLVQGIRYEQYF. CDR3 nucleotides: TGTGCCAGCAGCTTGGTACAGGGGATTCGCTACGAGCAGTACTTC.

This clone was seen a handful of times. The chain's CDR3 is CASGRDSNQPQHF. CDR3 DNA sequence: TGTGCTAGTGGACGGGATAGCAATCAGCCCCAGCATTTT. This rearrangement joins TRBV12-5 to TRBJ1-5; D gene uncertain. This CDR3 region has 13 residues. The germline V and J ends were trimmed by 6 bases and 0 bases, with 6 bases remaining between them. Looked up from germline, CDR1 is LGHNT and CDR2 is FRNRAP. Based on the CDR3 plus reference TRBV12-5 and TRBJ1-5, the full variable domain is DARVTQTPRHKVTEMGQEVTMRCQPILGHNTVFWYRQTMMQGLELLAYFRNRAPLDDSGMPKDRFSAEMPDATLATLKIQPSEPRDSAVYFCASGRDSNQPQHFGDGTRLSIL.

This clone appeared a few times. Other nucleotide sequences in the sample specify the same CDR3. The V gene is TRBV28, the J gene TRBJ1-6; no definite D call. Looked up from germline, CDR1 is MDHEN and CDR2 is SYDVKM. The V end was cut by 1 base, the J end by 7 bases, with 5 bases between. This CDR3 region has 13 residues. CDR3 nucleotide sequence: TGTGCCAGCAGTTTATTCCGGAATTCACCCCTCCACTTT. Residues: CASSLFRNSPLHF. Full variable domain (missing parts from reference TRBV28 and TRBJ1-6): DVKVTQSSRYLVKRTGEKVFLECVQDMDHENMFWYRQDPGLGLRLIYFSYDVKMKEKGDIPEGYSVSREKKERFSLILESASTNQTSMYLCASSLFRNSPLHFGNGTRLTVT.

The CDR3 here is CASSLPSGGRDRALYEQYF. For the CDR3, the DNA is TGTGCCAGCAGCTTACCCTCCGGAGGTAGGGACAGGGCTCTCTACGAGCAGTACTTC. The rearrangement uses TRBV7-2 and TRBJ2-7, with 9 bases matching TRBD1. The CDR3 covers 19 residues. Trimming cost V 2 bases and J 3 bases; bases outside gene matches: 17. CDR1 and CDR2 (germline): SGHTA, FQGNSA.

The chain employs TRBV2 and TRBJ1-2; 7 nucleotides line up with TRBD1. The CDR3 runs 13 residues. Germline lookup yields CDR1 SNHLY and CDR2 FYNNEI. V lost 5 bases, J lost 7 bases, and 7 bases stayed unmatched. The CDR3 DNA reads TGTGCCAGCAGTCGACAGGGAGGTGGTGGCTACACCTTC. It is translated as CASSRQGGGGYTF.

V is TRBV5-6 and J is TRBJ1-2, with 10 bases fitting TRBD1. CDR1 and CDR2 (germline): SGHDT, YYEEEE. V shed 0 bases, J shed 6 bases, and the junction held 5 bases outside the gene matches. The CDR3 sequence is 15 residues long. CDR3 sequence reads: CASSLGTGGFNGYTF. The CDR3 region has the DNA TGTGCCAGCAGCTTGGGGACAGGGGGTTTTAATGGCTACACCTTC.

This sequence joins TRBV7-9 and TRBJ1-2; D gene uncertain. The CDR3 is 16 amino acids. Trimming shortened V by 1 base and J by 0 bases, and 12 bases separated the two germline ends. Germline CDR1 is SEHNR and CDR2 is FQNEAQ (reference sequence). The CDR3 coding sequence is TGTGCCAGCAGCTTAGTAGTCAGTCGGGCTAACTATGGCTACACCTTC. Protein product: CASSLVVSRANYGYTF.

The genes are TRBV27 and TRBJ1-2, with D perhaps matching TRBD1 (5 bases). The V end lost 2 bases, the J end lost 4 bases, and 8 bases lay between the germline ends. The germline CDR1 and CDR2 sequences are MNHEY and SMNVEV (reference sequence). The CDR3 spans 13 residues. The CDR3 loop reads CASSLRQSYGYTF. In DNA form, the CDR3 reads TGTGCCAGCAGTTTACGACAGAGCTATGGCTACACCTTC.

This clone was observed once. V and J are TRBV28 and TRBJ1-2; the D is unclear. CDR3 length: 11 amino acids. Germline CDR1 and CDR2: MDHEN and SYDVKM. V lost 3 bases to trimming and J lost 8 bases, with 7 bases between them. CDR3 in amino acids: CASSFRRGYTF. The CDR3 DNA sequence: TGTGCCAGCAGTTTCCGTCGGGGCTACACCTTC.

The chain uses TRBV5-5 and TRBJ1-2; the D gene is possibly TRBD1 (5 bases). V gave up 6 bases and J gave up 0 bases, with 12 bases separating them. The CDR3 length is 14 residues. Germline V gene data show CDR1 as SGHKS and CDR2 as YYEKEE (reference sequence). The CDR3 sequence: CASTSGGSNYGYTF. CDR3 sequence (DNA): TGTGCCAGCACCTCCGGGGGGTCTAACTATGGCTACACCTTC.

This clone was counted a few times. The CDR3 DNA reads TGCGCCAGCAGCCAAAGGGGTCAGGGTAGCAATCAGCCCCAGCATTTT. Protein: CASSQRGQGSNQPQHF. The chain joins TRBV4-1 to TRBJ1-5; D possibly corresponds to TRBD1 (5 bases). Deletions cut 2 bases from V and 0 bases from J, with 11 bases between. The CDR3 has 16 residues. Germline CDR1 and CDR2: MGHRA and YSYEKL.

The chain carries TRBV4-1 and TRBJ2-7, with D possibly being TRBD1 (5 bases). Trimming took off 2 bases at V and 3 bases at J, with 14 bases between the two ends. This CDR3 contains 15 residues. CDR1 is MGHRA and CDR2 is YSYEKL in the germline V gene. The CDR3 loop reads CASSQTTGELYEQYF. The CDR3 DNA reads TGCGCCAGCAGCCAAACAACAGGAGAACTCTACGAGCAGTACTTC.

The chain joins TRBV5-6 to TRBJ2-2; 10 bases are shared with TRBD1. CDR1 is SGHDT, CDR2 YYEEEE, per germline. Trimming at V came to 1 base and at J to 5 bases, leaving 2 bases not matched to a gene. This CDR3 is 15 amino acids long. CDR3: CASSLSDRGTGELFF. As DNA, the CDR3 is TGTGCCAGCAGCTTGTCGGACAGGGGGACCGGGGAGCTGTTTTTT.

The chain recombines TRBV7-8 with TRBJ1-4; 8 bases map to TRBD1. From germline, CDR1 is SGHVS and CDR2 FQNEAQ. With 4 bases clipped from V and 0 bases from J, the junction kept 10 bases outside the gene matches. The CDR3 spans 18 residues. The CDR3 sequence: CASSYRDRPTATNEKLFF. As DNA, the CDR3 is TGTGCCAGCAGCTACCGGGACAGGCCGACTGCAACTAATGAAAAACTGTTTTTT.

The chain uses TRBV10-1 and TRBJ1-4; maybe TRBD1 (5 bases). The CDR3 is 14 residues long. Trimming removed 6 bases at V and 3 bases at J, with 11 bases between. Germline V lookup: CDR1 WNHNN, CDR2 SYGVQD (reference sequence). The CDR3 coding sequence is TGCGCCAGCAGCCCTGACAGCCCTAATGAAAAACTGTTTTTT. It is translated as CASSPDSPNEKLFF.

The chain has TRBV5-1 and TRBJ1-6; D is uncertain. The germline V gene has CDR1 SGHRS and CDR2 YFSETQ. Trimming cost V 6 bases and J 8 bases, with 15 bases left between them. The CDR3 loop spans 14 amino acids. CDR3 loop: CASTSDPRDSPLHF. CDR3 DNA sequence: TGCGCCAGCACTAGCGACCCTAGGGATTCACCCCTCCACTTT.

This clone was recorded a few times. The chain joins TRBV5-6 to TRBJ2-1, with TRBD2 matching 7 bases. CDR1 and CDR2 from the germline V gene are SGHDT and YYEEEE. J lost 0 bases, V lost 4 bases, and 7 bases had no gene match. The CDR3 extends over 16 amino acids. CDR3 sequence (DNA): TGTGCCAGCAGCGGGAGGGGTCTGAGCTCCTACAATGAGCAGTTCTTC. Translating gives CASSGRGLSSYNEQFF.

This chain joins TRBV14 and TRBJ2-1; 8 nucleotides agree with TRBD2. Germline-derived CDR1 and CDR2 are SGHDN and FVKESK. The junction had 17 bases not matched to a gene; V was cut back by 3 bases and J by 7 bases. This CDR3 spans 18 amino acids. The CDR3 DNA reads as TGTGCCAGCAGCCAGGATTTATGGACTAGCCCTCCTTTTAATGAGCAGTTCTTC. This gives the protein CASSQDLWTSPPFNEQFF.

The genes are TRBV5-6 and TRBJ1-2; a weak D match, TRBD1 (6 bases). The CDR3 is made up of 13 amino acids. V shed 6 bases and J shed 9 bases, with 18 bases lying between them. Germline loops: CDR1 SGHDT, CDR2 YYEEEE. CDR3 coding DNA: TGTGCCAGCATCGAACCTACAGGGTATAGCTACACCTTC. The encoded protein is CASIEPTGYSYTF.